The rows below give T cell receptor beta chains drawn from one sample of a study of OX40 agonist ivuxolimab in advanced cancers. Here immunoSEQ multiplex PCR was the method, and the copy in TCRdb shows in-frame clones only, minus some. The repertoire has under 80,000 clones, 88% of them found once; the top ten carry 3.5% to 5%. The sequencing used CD4+ or CD8+ T cells sorted from blood, collected in a trial of the OX40 agonist ivuxolimab. These receptors were obtained from an adult with an advanced solid tumor such as melanoma, head and neck, liver or kidney cancer. The CDR3 runs from the conserved cysteine through the conserved F or W. The D gene is left open where the match is weak. Clone size is given for some rows only: seen once, a few or many times, or a class if the clone is expanded.

J gene: TRBJ2-5; clone size: few; V gene: TRBV2; D gene: .; CDR3 protein: CASSDVAVQETQYF; CDR3 DNA: TGTGCCAGCAGTGACGTGGCGGTCCAAGAGACCCAGTACTTC
J gene: TRBJ1-5; clone size: few; V gene: TRBV28; D gene: .; CDR3 protein: CASRKAGGEGNQPQHF; CDR3 DNA: TGTGCCAGCAGAAAGGCGGGGGGCGAGGGCAATCAGCCCCAGCATTTT
J gene: TRBJ1-5; clone size: .; V gene: TRBV7-7; D gene: .; CDR3 protein: CASSPDKNQPQHF; CDR3 DNA: TGTGCTAGCAGCCCGGACAAGAATCAGCCCCAGCATTTT
J gene: TRBJ1-6; clone size: .; V gene: TRBV11-2; D gene: .; CDR3 protein: CASSLGQDRPLHF; CDR3 DNA: TGTGCCAGCAGCTTAGGACAGGACCGACCCCTCCACTTT
J gene: TRBJ2-3; clone size: .; V gene: TRBV27; D gene: .; CDR3 protein: CASSFASAGTQYF; CDR3 DNA: TGTGCCAGCAGTTTTGCGTCGGCCGGGACGCAGTATTTT
J gene: TRBJ2-6; clone size: once; V gene: TRBV10-3; D gene: TRBD1; CDR3 protein: CATVRDRVSPGANVLTF; CDR3 DNA: TGTGCCACCGTCCGGGACAGGGTATCTCCTGGGGCCAACGTCCTGACTTTC
J gene: TRBJ2-3; clone size: .; V gene: TRBV2; D gene: .; CDR3 protein: CASAGDSTDTQYF; CDR3 DNA: TGTGCCAGCGCAGGGGACAGCACAGATACGCAGTATTTT
J gene: TRBJ1-1; clone size: .; V gene: TRBV18; D gene: .; CDR3 protein: CASSQGLDTEAFF; CDR3 DNA: TGTGCCAGCTCTCAGGGTCTGGACACTGAAGCTTTCTTT
J gene: TRBJ2-7; clone size: .; V gene: TRBV5-4; D gene: TRBD2; CDR3 protein: CASSLGPSGYEQYF; CDR3 DNA: TGTGCCAGCAGCTTGGGTCCTAGCGGCTACGAGCAGTACTTC
J gene: TRBJ1-4; clone size: .; V gene: TRBV2; D gene: .; CDR3 protein: CASTQQTTTNEKLFF; CDR3 DNA: TGTGCCAGCACCCAGCAGACCACAACTAATGAAAAACTGTTTTTT
J gene: TRBJ1-4; clone size: few; V gene: TRBV5-8; D gene: TRBD1; CDR3 protein: CASSRDRGGEKLFF; CDR3 DNA: TGTGCCAGCAGCCGGGACAGGGGAGGCGAAAAACTGTTTTTT
J gene: TRBJ2-3; clone size: .; V gene: TRBV5-1; D gene: .; CDR3 protein: CASSLVGTATDTQYF; CDR3 DNA: TGCGCCAGCAGCTTGGTCGGGACCGCGACAGATACGCAGTATTTT
J gene: TRBJ2-7; clone size: .; V gene: TRBV28; D gene: TRBD1; CDR3 protein: CATDIGTGVSYEQYF; CDR3 DNA: TGTGCCACCGACATTGGGACAGGTGTCTCCTACGAGCAGTACTTC
J gene: TRBJ2-3; clone size: .; V gene: TRBV4-2; D gene: .; CDR3 protein: CASSQDTGTDTQYF; CDR3 DNA: TGTGCCAGCAGCCAGGATACAGGCACAGATACGCAGTATTTT
J gene: TRBJ1-1; clone size: once; V gene: TRBV2; D gene: .; CDR3 protein: CASSAWDLVNTEAFF; CDR3 DNA: TGTGCCAGCAGTGCCTGGGATCTTGTGAACACTGAAGCTTTCTTT
J gene: TRBJ1-2; clone size: .; V gene: TRBV7-9; D gene: .; CDR3 protein: CASSLDASYGYTF; CDR3 DNA: TGTGCCAGCAGCTTAGACGCAAGCTATGGCTACACCTTC
J gene: TRBJ2-7; clone size: .; V gene: TRBV5-1; D gene: TRBD1; CDR3 protein: CASSLQGQGTEQYF; CDR3 DNA: TGCGCCAGCAGCTTGCAGGGACAGGGTACCGAGCAGTACTTC
J gene: TRBJ2-7; clone size: .; V gene: TRBV11-3; D gene: .; CDR3 protein: CASSLDRVGTRHEQYF; CDR3 DNA: TGTGCCAGCAGCTTAGATCGGGTGGGGACTCGTCACGAGCAGTACTTC